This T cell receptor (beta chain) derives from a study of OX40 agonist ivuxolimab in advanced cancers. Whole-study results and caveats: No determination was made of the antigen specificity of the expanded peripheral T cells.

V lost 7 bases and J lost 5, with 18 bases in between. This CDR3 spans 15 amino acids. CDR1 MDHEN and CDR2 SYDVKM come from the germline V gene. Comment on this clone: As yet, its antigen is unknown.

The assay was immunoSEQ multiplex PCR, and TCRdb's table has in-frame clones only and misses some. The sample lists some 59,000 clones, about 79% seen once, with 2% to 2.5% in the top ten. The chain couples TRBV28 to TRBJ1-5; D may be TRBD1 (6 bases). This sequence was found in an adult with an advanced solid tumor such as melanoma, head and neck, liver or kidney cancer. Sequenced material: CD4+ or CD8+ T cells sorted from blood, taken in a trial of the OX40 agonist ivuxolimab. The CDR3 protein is CASNAAGVGDQPQHF. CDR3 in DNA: TGTGCCAGCAATGCGGCAGGGGTAGGAGATCAGCCCCAGCATTTT.